Listed below are T cell receptor beta chains from one sample, sequenced in a study of control samples from healthy donors and cancer patients. Libraries were prepared by immunoSEQ multiplex PCR; TCRdb keeps only in-frame clonotypes and omits some of them. The sample includes approximately 110,000 clones, approximately 91% of them seen just once. Input material: blood. The receptor set was obtained from a woman in her late teens or twenties in good health. Each CDR3 is given with its conserved first and last residue. The order of the fields is clone size, J gene, V gene, D gene, CDR3 length, CDR3 protein, CDR3 DNA. A D gene is named only where the DNA matches it firmly. Clone size, where shown, is once, few, many, or a class for clones that have expanded.

size: -
J: TRBJ1-2
V: TRBV10-1
D: -
length: 15
CDR3: CASSEHRLGLQGYTF
DNA: TGCGCCAGCAGTGAGCACAGGCTGGGACTCCAGGGCTACACCTTC

size: once
J: TRBJ2-1
V: TRBV24-1
D: TRBD2
length: 19
CDR3: CATSDPSGGPHSSYNEQFF
DNA: TGTGCCACCAGTGATCCTAGCGGGGGGCCACATAGCTCCTACAATGAGCAGTTCTTC

size: -
J: TRBJ1-2
V: TRBV24-1
D: -
length: 17
CDR3: CATSEVPGLSTLYGYTF
DNA: TGTGCCACCAGTGAAGTCCCGGGACTAAGTACCCTCTATGGCTACACCTTC

size: -
J: TRBJ2-3
V: TRBV19
D: -
length: 14
CDR3: CASSISFGRDTQYF
DNA: TGTGCCAGTAGTATATCGTTTGGCCGAGATACGCAGTATTTT

size: -
J: TRBJ1-2
V: TRBV28
D: -
length: 14
CDR3: CASTSRGRFYGYTF
DNA: TGTGCCAGCACCTCAAGGGGCAGATTCTATGGCTACACCTTC

size: many
J: TRBJ2-5
V: TRBV28
D: -
length: 13
CDR3: CASRVGGQETQYF
DNA: TGTGCCAGCAGAGTAGGAGGGCAAGAGACCCAGTACTTC

size: -
J: TRBJ2-7
V: TRBV6-5
D: -
length: 13
CDR3: CASNRGGAYEQYF
DNA: TGTGCCAGCAATAGGGGGGGGGCCTACGAGCAGTACTTC

size: -
J: TRBJ2-2
V: TRBV12-2
D: -
length: 21
CDR3: CASRLVQLAGGPPSNTGELFF
DNA: TGTGCAAGTCGCTTAGTTCAACTAGCGGGAGGGCCCCCCTCGAACACCGGGGAGCTGTTTTTT

size: -
J: TRBJ2-1
V: TRBV5-1
D: TRBD2
length: 15
CDR3: CASSLGAGVSDEQFF
DNA: TGCGCCAGCAGCTTGGGAGCGGGAGTGAGTGATGAGCAGTTCTTC

size: -
J: TRBJ2-3
V: TRBV10-2
D: TRBD1
length: 16
CDR3: CASSDSGQGYADTQYF
DNA: TGCGCCAGCAGTGACTCGGGACAGGGGTATGCAGATACGCAGTATTTT

size: -
J: TRBJ2-5
V: TRBV7-9
D: -
length: 16
CDR3: CASSSAGTGAEETQYF
DNA: TGTGCCAGCAGCTCGGCAGGGACGGGGGCTGAAGAGACCCAGTACTTC

size: -
J: TRBJ2-7
V: TRBV11-2
D: TRBD2
length: 18
CDR3: CASSPTSYSGRELGEQYF
DNA: TGTGCCAGCAGCCCTACCTCCTACAGCGGGAGGGAATTAGGGGAGCAGTACTTC

size: -
J: TRBJ2-7
V: TRBV3-1/TRBV3-2
D: -
length: 16
CDR3: CASSQGMRTLGYEQYF
DNA: TGTGCCAGCAGCCAAGGAATGAGGACTTTAGGCTACGAGCAGTACTTC

size: -
J: TRBJ2-5
V: TRBV6-1
D: TRBD2
length: 16
CDR3: CASSEGDLAGGETQYF
DNA: TGTGCCAGCAGTGAAGGGGACTTGGCGGGGGGGGAGACCCAGTACTTC

size: -
J: TRBJ2-5
V: TRBV6-5
D: -
length: 12
CDR3: CASSNMLGTQYF
DNA: TGTGCCAGCAGTAATATGCTGGGGACCCAGTACTTC

size: -
J: TRBJ1-2
V: TRBV28
D: -
length: 13
CDR3: CASSFRGSGGYTF
DNA: TGTGCCAGCAGTTTCCGAGGGTCCGGTGGCTACACCTTC

size: -
J: TRBJ2-7
V: TRBV28
D: TRBD1
length: 14
CDR3: CASSRQGIGCEQYF
DNA: TGTGCCAGCAGTAGACAGGGTATTGGCTGCGAGCAGTACTTC

size: -
J: TRBJ2-1
V: TRBV7-2
D: -
length: 13
CDR3: CASSFQTGNEQFF
DNA: TGTGCCAGCAGCTTCCAGACGGGCAATGAGCAGTTCTTC

size: few
J: TRBJ2-2
V: TRBV7-3
D: TRBD1
length: 15
CDR3: CASSLRDRRSGELFF
DNA: TGTGCCAGCAGCCTCCGGGACAGGCGTTCCGGGGAGCTGTTTTTT

size: -
J: TRBJ1-5
V: TRBV30
D: -
length: 15
CDR3: CAWSVGQTSNQPQHF
DNA: TGTGCCTGGAGTGTCGGACAGACTAGCAATCAGCCCCAGCATTTT

size: -
J: TRBJ1-1
V: TRBV25-1
D: -
length: 15
CDR3: CASSAFTRGNTEAFF
DNA: TGTGCCAGCAGTGCATTCACCAGGGGGAACACTGAAGCTTTCTTT

size: -
J: TRBJ1-5
V: TRBV20-1
D: -
length: 15
CDR3: CSASSELGGNQPQHF
DNA: TGCAGTGCTAGTAGCGAACTAGGAGGCAATCAGCCCCAGCATTTT

size: -
J: TRBJ1-1
V: TRBV19
D: TRBD1
length: 15
CDR3: CASSMGQGGHTEAFF
DNA: TGTGCCAGTAGTATGGGACAGGGAGGCCACACTGAAGCTTTCTTT

size: -
J: TRBJ1-1
V: TRBV6-5
D: TRBD1
length: 15
CDR3: CASRSSGTGNTEAFF
DNA: TGTGCCAGCAGATCCTCCGGGACAGGGAACACTGAAGCTTTCTTT

size: -
J: TRBJ1-6
V: TRBV6-5
D: -
length: 14
CDR3: CASSQFNRVSPLHF
DNA: TGTGCCAGCAGTCAATTTAACAGGGTATCACCCCTCCACTTT

size: -
J: TRBJ2-5
V: TRBV9
D: TRBD1
length: 14
CDR3: CASSLQGAAETQYF
DNA: TGTGCCAGCAGCTTACAGGGGGCGGCGGAGACCCAGTACTTC

size: -
J: TRBJ1-2
V: TRBV28
D: TRBD1
length: 15
CDR3: CASSLYLGTGYGYTF
DNA: TGTGCCAGCAGTTTATACCTCGGGACAGGGTATGGCTACACCTTC

size: -
J: TRBJ2-3
V: TRBV7-9
D: TRBD1
length: 14
CDR3: CASSLQGSTDTQYF
DNA: TGTGCCAGCAGCCTACAGGGGTCCACAGATACGCAGTATTTT

size: -
J: TRBJ2-3
V: TRBV5-1
D: TRBD2
length: 17
CDR3: CASSTLAGEISTDTQYF
DNA: TGCGCCAGCAGCACCTTAGCGGGGGAGATCAGCACAGATACGCAGTATTTT

size: -
J: TRBJ2-7
V: TRBV27
D: TRBD1
length: 17
CDR3: CASSFRTGEGRDYEQYF
DNA: TGTGCCAGCAGTTTTAGGACAGGAGAGGGTAGGGACTACGAGCAGTACTTC

size: once
J: TRBJ1-2
V: TRBV6-5
D: -
length: 11
CDR3: CASILNYGYTF
DNA: TGTGCCAGCATACTCAACTATGGCTACACCTTC

size: -
J: TRBJ2-1
V: TRBV29-1
D: -
length: 15
CDR3: CSGAPRGASYNEQFF
DNA: TGCAGCGGGGCTCCTCGAGGGGCCTCCTACAATGAGCAGTTCTTC

size: -
J: TRBJ2-5
V: TRBV7-9
D: TRBD2
length: 16
CDR3: CASSLGLAGGGETQYF
DNA: TGTGCCAGCAGCCTAGGACTAGCGGGGGGCGGGGAGACCCAGTACTTC

size: -
J: TRBJ2-1
V: TRBV28
D: TRBD2
length: 18
CDR3: CASSPPALAGGGYNEQFF
DNA: TGTGCCAGCAGCCCCCCCGCCCTAGCGGGAGGAGGTTACAATGAGCAGTTCTTC

size: -
J: TRBJ1-2
V: TRBV10-1
D: -
length: 15
CDR3: CASSQTVSFHYGYTF
DNA: TGCGCCAGCAGTCAAACCGTGTCTTTCCATTATGGCTACACCTTC

size: -
J: TRBJ2-3
V: TRBV2
D: -
length: 14
CDR3: CASSEQGRTDTQYF
DNA: TGTGCCAGCAGTGAACAGGGACGCACAGATACGCAGTATTTT

size: -
J: TRBJ1-6
V: TRBV7-2
D: -
length: 15
CDR3: CASSLAQGATSPLHF
DNA: TGTGCCAGCAGCTTAGCTCAGGGTGCCACATCACCCCTCCACTTT

size: -
J: TRBJ1-1
V: TRBV18
D: -
length: 15
CDR3: CASSPGADLNTEAFF
DNA: TGTGCCAGCTCACCAGGGGCGGACCTGAACACTGAAGCTTTCTTT

size: -
J: TRBJ2-5
V: TRBV18
D: -
length: 14
CDR3: CASSRLQGQETQYF
DNA: TGTGCCAGCTCACGGCTTCAGGGGCAAGAGACCCAGTACTTC

size: -
J: TRBJ1-4
V: TRBV28
D: -
length: 18
CDR3: CASSSGLGKGPLNEKLFF
DNA: TGTGCCAGCAGTTCGGGGCTGGGCAAGGGTCCGCTTAATGAAAAACTGTTTTTT

size: -
J: TRBJ2-3
V: TRBV28
D: -
length: 12
CDR3: CASSSIADTQYF
DNA: TGTGCCAGCAGTTCCATCGCAGATACGCAGTATTTT

size: -
J: TRBJ2-6
V: TRBV5-4
D: TRBD1
length: 17
CDR3: CASSLRTGVSGANVLTF
DNA: TGTGCCAGCAGCTTAAGGACAGGCGTTTCTGGGGCCAACGTCCTGACTTTC

size: -
J: TRBJ1-2
V: TRBV6-2/TRBV6-3
D: -
length: 14
CDR3: CASSYAAAGNGYTF
DNA: TGTGCCAGCAGTTACGCCGCCGCCGGAAATGGCTACACCTTC

size: once
J: TRBJ1-3
V: TRBV24-1
D: TRBD1
length: 15
CDR3: CAARDSRPSGNTIYF
DNA: TGTGCCGCCCGGGACAGCCGCCCCTCTGGAAACACCATATATTTT

size: -
J: TRBJ1-2
V: TRBV25-1
D: -
length: 14
CDR3: CASSEGRQAYGYTF
DNA: TGTGCCAGCAGTGAGGGGAGACAGGCCTATGGCTACACCTTC

size: few
J: TRBJ1-6
V: TRBV30
D: TRBD1
length: 14
CDR3: CAWRPQQGASPLHF
DNA: TGTGCCTGGAGGCCCCAACAGGGGGCTTCACCCCTCCACTTT

size: -
J: TRBJ2-3
V: TRBV6-6
D: -
length: 14
CDR3: CATSHGTSTDTQYF
DNA: TGTGCCACTTCTCACGGGACTAGCACAGATACGCAGTATTTT

size: -
J: TRBJ2-7
V: TRBV2
D: -
length: 12
CDR3: CASSERGYEQYF
DNA: TGTGCCAGCAGTGAAAGGGGTTACGAGCAGTACTTC

size: few
J: TRBJ2-1
V: TRBV29-1
D: TRBD2
length: 14
CDR3: CSAVRTSGYNEQFF
DNA: TGCAGCGCCGTCCGGACTAGCGGATACAATGAGCAGTTCTTC